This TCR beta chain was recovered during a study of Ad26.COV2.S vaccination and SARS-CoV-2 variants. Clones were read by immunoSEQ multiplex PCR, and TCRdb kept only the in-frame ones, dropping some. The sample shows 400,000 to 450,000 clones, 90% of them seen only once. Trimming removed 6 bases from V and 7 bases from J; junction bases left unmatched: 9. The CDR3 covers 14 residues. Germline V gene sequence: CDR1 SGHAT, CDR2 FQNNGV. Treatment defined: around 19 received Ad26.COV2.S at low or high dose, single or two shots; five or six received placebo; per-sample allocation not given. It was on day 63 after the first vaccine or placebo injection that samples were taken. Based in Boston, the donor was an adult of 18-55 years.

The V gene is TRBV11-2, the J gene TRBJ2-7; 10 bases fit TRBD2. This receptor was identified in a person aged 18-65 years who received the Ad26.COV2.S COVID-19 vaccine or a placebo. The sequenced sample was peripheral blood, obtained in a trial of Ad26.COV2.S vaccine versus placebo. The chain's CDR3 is CASSSIAGGFEQYF. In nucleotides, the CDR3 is TGTGCCAGCAGTTCCATAGCGGGAGGCTTTGAGCAGTACTTC.